This T cell receptor beta chain stems from a study of a mutant IDH1 vaccine in newly diagnosed glioma. About the research overall: Eight vaccine injections were given to patients in weeks 1, 3, 5, 7, 11, 15, 19 and 23.

Germline V gives CDR1 LNHDA, CDR2 SQIVND (reference sequence). CDR3 length: 14 residues. Deletions cut 3 bases from V and 3 bases from J, with 11 bases between. With respect to this clone: The target antigen is unknown.

Time point described: week 23, last vaccination. One vaccine dose held 300 ug of mutant IDH1 20-mer peptide and came with topical imiquimod. Sequenced by immunoSEQ multiplex PCR; TCRdb stores in-frame clones only, minus some. The sample records 52,000 or so clones, about 80% being singletons. This rearrangement joins TRBV19 to TRBJ1-1; weak D call: TRBD1 (5 bases). This receptor was obtained from a middle-aged man with glioma. The source material was PBMCs, sampled from a glioma patient whose treatment included an IDH1 peptide vaccine. The CDR3 DNA reads TGTGCCAGTAGTATTCGACAGTCTTACACTGAAGCTTTCTTT. Translated: CASSIRQSYTEAFF.